This T cell receptor (beta chain) was captured in a study of cytomegalovirus exposure and HLA in healthy donors. Study-level findings and limits: HLA restriction was apparent for most CMV-associated TCR beta chains in a later analysis. The authors confirmed in vitro that a few CMV-associated chains were specific for CMV antigens.

With 60 Vbeta and 13 Jbeta primers, the PCR was carried out. Using immunoSEQ multiplex PCR, the repertoire was profiled, and TCRdb retains in-frame clones only, with some absent. This table has 150,000 to 200,000 clones, under 85% appearing once. For this clone: Its antigen is as yet unknown.

V lost 5 bases, J lost 3 bases, and 4 bases stayed unmatched. CDR1 is MDHEN, CDR2 SYDVKM, per germline. CDR3 length: 15 amino acids. Sequencing input: PBMCs. The sequence derives from a female donor in good health and CMV-seronegative. The rearrangement links TRBV28 to TRBJ1-4; 9 bases align to TRBD1. The CDR3 reads CASSGGDRANEKLFF. In DNA form, the CDR3 reads TGTGCCAGCAGTGGCGGGGACAGGGCTAATGAAAAACTGTTTTTT.